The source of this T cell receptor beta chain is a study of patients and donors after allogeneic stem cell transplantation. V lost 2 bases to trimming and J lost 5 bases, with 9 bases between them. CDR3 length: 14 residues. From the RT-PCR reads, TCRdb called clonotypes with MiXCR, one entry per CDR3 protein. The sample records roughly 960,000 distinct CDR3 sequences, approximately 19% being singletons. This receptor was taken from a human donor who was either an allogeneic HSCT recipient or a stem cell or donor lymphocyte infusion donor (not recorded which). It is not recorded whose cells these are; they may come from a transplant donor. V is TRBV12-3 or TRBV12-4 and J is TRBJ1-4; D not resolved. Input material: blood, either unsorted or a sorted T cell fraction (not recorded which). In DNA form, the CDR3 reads TGTGCCAGCAGTTTAAAGATCCAGAATGAAAAACTGTTTTTT. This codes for CASSLKIQNEKLFF.